This T cell receptor beta chain appears in the sequencing data of a study of cytomegalovirus exposure and HLA in healthy donors (dated 2017 in TCRdb). At the level of the whole study: In an earlier analysis of 450 to 750 of the donors, approximately 260 Gb of sequence data and some 100 million unique TCR beta sequences from 150 million to 200 million T cells were reported. Approximately 300 gigabases of sequencing data and 91 million or so unique TCR sequences made up an early release that covered approximately 650 HLA-typed donors. Of the 300 to 450 genotyped donors, 70% to 90% were placed in the genetic ancestry cluster associated with self-reported Caucasian donors. The study aimed to test whether signatures of past pathogen exposure could be identified by cataloging public T cell receptors. The study used immunosequencing to profile the T cell repertoires of several hundred subjects and linked those repertoires to cytomegalovirus serostatus. A separate validation cohort of roughly 130 different subjects was used in addition to the approximately 700-subject first cohort. To predict cytomegalovirus infection status, the study brought together high-throughput TCR immunosequencing, statistical association of individual TCRs with disease status, and machine learning. In a later analysis, previously published TCR beta repertoires from roughly 710 donors were re-analyzed and high-resolution HLA genotyping was added so that TCR occurrence patterns could be studied. The later analysis used no new phenotypic data to find candidate immune exposures, relying instead on TCR beta sequences and their occurrence across donors. An earlier analysis of 587 of the donors used high-throughput TCR beta sequencing to judge whether each TCR beta V gene segment behaved as functional or pseudogenic. Donor age, sex, ethnicity and CMV serostatus were compiled together with the repertoire data. Genome-wide SNP genotypes for about three fifths of the 666 donors were used in a later genetic analysis, which treated that subset as a discovery cohort. All discovery cohort repertoires had been generated using a single sequencing platform. Both class I and class II loci were covered by HLA typing, at four-digit resolution. The number of typed donors differed by locus: 629-630 for A, B, C, DRB1 and DQB1; about 520 for DQA1; approximately 610 for DPA1; and some 430 for DPB1. Because of strong linkage in the cohort, a few DR-DQ haplotypes were treated as single units for association and clustering. Among 398 genotyped donors of the cohort, an average of approximately 240,000 unique TCR beta nucleotide sequences was sequenced per donor, of which roughly 17% were non-productive.

This clone was counted a few times. The antigen this receptor binds is unknown. No base quality values were provided; no much bigger clone lies one nucleotide off. General conclusions and limits of the study: Because counts were too low, some 17 rarely observed V segments, including chromosome 9 orphons, were left out of the earlier analysis of some 600 of the donors. According to a later analysis, most CMV-associated TCR beta chains appeared to be HLA-restricted, and the HLA associations seemed to be driven largely by CMV exposure. In a later analysis, TCR association rates were found to vary across HLA loci, with the most associated TCRs seen for DRB1 alleles and the fewest for HLA-C alleles. Because HLA typing was missing for some donors at each locus, association tests included only the typed subset. An earlier analysis of approximately 570 of the donors showed that most TCR beta V segments appeared in productive rearrangements either about 90% or about 30% of the time, which broadly matched IMGT annotations. A later genetic analysis associated a missense DCLRE1C variant with V-gene and J-gene trimming of TCR beta chains, and an independent cohort replicated the association. In the study, some 160 TCR beta chains were listed as associated with cytomegalovirus. The authors suggested that the approach could potentially be generalized to other disease states and immunological phenotypes. Correlated functional status among segregating V segments might be attributable to linkage disequilibrium, but an unknown experimental factor could not be ruled out. The sequencing pipeline was judged likely to have produced a cluster of highly shared sequence variants as a technical artifact. Presence/absence analyses assumed roughly uniform sequencing depth across donors, an assumption that may not hold. In a later analysis, several top co-occurrence clusters were reported to appear linked to parvovirus B19, influenza, CMV and Epstein-Barr virus. Specific HLA alleles were associated with 15,000 to 20,000 TCR beta sequences at a false discovery rate of 0.05 in a later analysis. In this cohort, only TCR beta chains were sequenced, and detectable features were limited by the absence of alpha or paired-chain data. The classifier was reported to diagnose cytomegalovirus status with high specificity and sensitivity in both the original cohort and the validation cohort. According to a later genetic analysis, donors in an Asian-associated ancestry cluster had fewer N-insertions in productive TCRs than the approximately 700-donor mean. Because the 87-base-pair reads could not distinguish some IMGT-functional V segments, including TRBV6-2 and TRBV6-3, those segments were excluded. Assigning TCR associations to individual alleles was difficult when HLA alleles, especially DR and DQ, strongly co-occurred. Most TCR sequences were observed very rarely across donors, whereas some public TCRs were present in many individuals. CMV serostatus was the only immune exposure information available for the cohort. In vitro tests confirmed that a few of the cytomegalovirus-associated TCR beta chains recognize cytomegalovirus antigens. In a later analysis, HLA-associated TCR beta chains were found to be more clonally expanded and to have lower generation probabilities than equally common non-associated chains. A further reported finding was that TCR beta sequences accurately predicted the HLA-A and HLA-B alleles for most subjects in the first cohort.

Libraries were made using the immunoSEQ multiplex PCR assay. For the multiplex PCR, a mixture combining 60 forward primers for TCR Vbeta segments and 13 reverse primers for TCR Jbeta segments was used. The CDR3 region of rearranged TCR beta genes was amplified from genomic DNA by a multiplex PCR assay. The amplified TCR beta libraries were sequenced on the Illumina HiSeq System as 87-base-pair reads. Concerning the study's data processing: A later analysis counted tens of millions of unique TCR beta chains across the roughly 700 repertoires, and some 11 million of these chains were shared by at least two donors. A nearest-neighbor algorithm error-corrected the raw reads and collapsed the reads into unique sequences, merging closely related sequences to remove PCR and sequencing errors. CDR3 sequences were aligned to IMGT reference sequences to assign V, D and J gene segments. Each retained sequence needed at least a six-nucleotide match to both a V gene segment and a J gene segment. Rearrangements were called productive when the CDR3 lacked stop codons and stayed in frame with V and J; all others were non-productive. CDR3 was defined by IMGT convention, running from the second conserved V-encoded cysteine to the conserved J-encoded phenylalanine. Sequences without an unambiguous match to a single V gene segment were excluded from the earlier analysis of about 630 of the donors. In an earlier analysis of 587 of the donors, a V segment was called functional when productive rearrangements were above 56.7%, and segregating when the standard deviation between donors exceeded 5%. A statistical classification framework was built for diagnosing cytomegalovirus status from the catalog of TCR beta chain sequences. In a later analysis, TCR nucleotide sequences were compared against IMGT/GENE-DB human TR gene sequences so that V and J genes could be assigned. The TCRdist pipeline was used in a later analysis to assign CDR3 sequences and most-parsimonious VDJ recombination scenarios. In a later analysis, each TCR beta chain was defined by its CDR3 amino acid sequence together with its V-gene family, and reads without a unique V-gene family were excluded. A later analysis removed several hundred highly shared, low-generation-probability nucleotide sequences to deal with suspected cross-contamination and a sequencing artifact. In a later analysis, a clonal expansion index for each public chain was calculated from normalized within-repertoire ranks of inferred template counts. A later analysis computed generation probabilities with a VDJ recombination model fitted to out-of-frame rearrangements, and checked the results against IGoR. Hypergeometric tests were used in a later analysis to score TCR-TCR, TCR-HLA and TCR-CMV co-occurrence, with a repertoire-size bias correction applied to the TCR pairs. In a later analysis, false discovery rates were estimated by permuting HLA or CMV assignments 20 times. In a later analysis, co-occurring TCRs were grouped with DBSCAN, and TCRdist sequence similarity was added when clustering was performed within HLA-allele-positive subsets. Co-occurrence clustering excluded repertoires with fewer than 30,000 or more than 120,000 public chains, plus five with anomalous nucleotide sharing. This is the immuneACCESS table as TCRdb keeps it, with only in-frame sequences that have V and J called. A part of the clones is gone; compared with another copy, unresolved V genes explain less than half, and the rest is unexplained. V, J and clone size derive from that table, while D and trimming were established from the DNA sequence. Recorded for this sample are some 140,000 clones; approximately 61% of them occurred a single time. Clones ranked in the top ten supply roughly 1.7% of the sample.

The cohort comprised 670 or so healthy bone marrow donors. Cohort members were all nominally healthy when sampled, although unrecorded immune exposures were likely present. CMV serostatus was recorded as positive for 250 to 300 and negative for about 50% of the 666 cohort members, whereas no CMV serostatus was recorded for the donor in question. Every donor gave a peripheral blood sample, and the peripheral blood mononuclear cells from that sample were used for TCR beta sequencing. The Qiagen DNeasy Blood Extraction Kit was used to extract genomic DNA from the blood cell samples. Trimming costs V 0 bases and J 4 bases, and their ends lie 12 bases apart. The germline V gene gives CDR1 as MNHEY and CDR2 as SVGAGI. The CDR3 has 15 amino acids, counting the end cysteine and phenylalanine. Only the CDR3 DNA stays, 45 bases, in frame from base 1.

This TCR was recovered from a human donor in good health. The specimen was PBMCs. Recombination linked TRBV6-5 to TRBJ1-2; there is no confident call for the D gene. Here the CDR3 is given as CASSYSMDFVYGYTF. The nucleotide sequence is TGTGCCAGCAGTTACTCGATGGACTTCGTCTATGGCTACACCTTC.